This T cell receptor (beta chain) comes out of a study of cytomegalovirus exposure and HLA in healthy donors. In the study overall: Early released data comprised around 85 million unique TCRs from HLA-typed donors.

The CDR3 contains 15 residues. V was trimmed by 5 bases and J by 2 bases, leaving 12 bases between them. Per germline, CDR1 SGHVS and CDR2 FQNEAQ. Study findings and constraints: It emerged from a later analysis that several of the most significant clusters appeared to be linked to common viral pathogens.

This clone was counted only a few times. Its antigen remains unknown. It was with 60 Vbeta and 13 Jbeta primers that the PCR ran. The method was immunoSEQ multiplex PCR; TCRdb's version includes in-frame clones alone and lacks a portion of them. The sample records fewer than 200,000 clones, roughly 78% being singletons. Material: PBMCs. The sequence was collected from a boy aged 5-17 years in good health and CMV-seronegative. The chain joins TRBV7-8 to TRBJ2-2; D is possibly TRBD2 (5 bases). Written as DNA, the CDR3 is TGTGCCAGCAGCCCGACTACCTCCAACACCGGGGAGCTGTTTTTT. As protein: CASSPTTSNTGELFF.